The clone carrying this TCR beta chain has a count of ten or more. Its cognate antigen is unknown. 2 million PBMCs stored at -80 C were the source of the unsorted libraries. This CDR3 spans 15 amino acids. V lost 1 base, J lost 5 bases, and 14 bases lay in between. Germline V gene lookup returns CDR1 SEHNR and CDR2 FQNEAQ (reference sequence). This sample was taken from a study of neurological immune-mediated disorders. Study-level results: Phylogenetic grouping assigned the repertoires of 18 of 34 multiple sclerosis patients to a single cluster of related CDR3 sequences. This cluster may be a repertoire-level signature.

Via MiXCR, TCRdb re-called the 5' RACE reads, giving one row per CDR3 protein. Among over 50,000 distinct CDR3 sequences listed, more than 4.5% were seen once. The sample was PBMCs. V usage is TRBV7-9 and J usage is TRBJ1-2; D is perhaps TRBD1 (5 bases). The source is a human donor with multiple sclerosis. The donor label of this sample is uncertain. CDR3 in DNA: TGTGCCAGCAGCTTAGGGGACGGGGGGATTTATGGCTACACCTTC. It is translated as CASSLGDGGIYGYTF. Drawing the rest from reference TRBV7-9 and TRBJ1-2, the complete variable domain is DTGVSQNPRHKITKRGQNVTFRCDPISEHNRLYWYRQTLGQGPEFLTYFQNEAQLEKSRLLSDRFSAERPKGSFSTLEIQRTEQGDSAMYLCASSLGDGGIYGYTFGSGTRLTVV.